The 14 T cell receptor beta chains below were found in one sample sequenced in a study of cytomegalovirus exposure and HLA in healthy donors. The PCR employed 60 Vbeta primers together with 13 Jbeta primers. TCRdb keeps only in-frame clones here, not all; method: immunoSEQ multiplex PCR. The profile shows under 150,000 clones, roughly four fifths of them singletons. The sample consisted of PBMCs. The origin of the receptors is a woman in her thirties or forties in good health and CMV-seronegative.

The chain carries TRBV28 and TRBJ2-2, with D maybe TRBD1 (6 bases). Germline values: CDR1 MDHEN, CDR2 SYDVKM. V shed 5 bases and J shed 0 bases, with 16 bases lying between them. The CDR3 totals 17 residues. The CDR3 region has the DNA TGTGCCAGCAGTCCCGGACAGTGGGGAGCGAACACCGGGGAGCTGTTTTTT. Translation gives CASSPGQWGANTGELFF.

The V call is TRBV19, the J call TRBJ2-2, with unresolved D. Trimming stripped 2 bases from V and 0 bases from J, with 10 bases between. Looked up from germline, CDR1 is LNHDA and CDR2 is SQIVND (reference sequence). The CDR3 is 16 amino acids. CDR3 sequence: CASSIKTRANTGELFF. CDR3 bases: TGTGCCAGTAGTATAAAGACAAGAGCGAACACCGGGGAGCTGTTTTTT.

The chain links TRBV11-3 to TRBJ2-2, with D maybe TRBD1 (5 bases). The CDR3 covers 12 residues. Germline lookup yields CDR1 SGHNT and CDR2 YENEEA. Trimming took off 6 bases at V and 5 bases at J, with 7 bases between the two ends. CDR3 nucleotide sequence: TGTGCCAGCAGTCCAGGGACCGGGGAGCTGTTTTTT. This codes for CASSPGTGELFF.

The V gene is TRBV5-1, the J gene TRBJ2-2, with TRBD1 matching over 9 bases. Germline lookup yields CDR1 SGHRS and CDR2 YFSETQ. V gave up 2 bases and J gave up 1 base; unmatched junction bases: 3. This CDR3 has 16 amino acids. CDR3 region: CASSLGTGWNTGELFF. The CDR3 bases are TGCGCCAGCAGCTTAGGGACAGGGTGGAACACCGGGGAGCTGTTTTTT.

The chain employs TRBV7-2 and TRBJ1-2; D call uncertain. CDR3 size: 15 residues. The germline V gene has CDR1 SGHTA and CDR2 FQGNSA. Trimming removed 2 bases at V and 0 bases at J, with 10 bases between. CDR3 DNA: TGTGCCAGCAGCTTAATTGAGGAACCTAACTATGGCTACACCTTC. Encoded protein: CASSLIEEPNYGYTF.

The gene calls are TRBV10-2 and TRBJ1-6; no clear D gene. CDR3 length equals 16 residues. V lost 2 bases and J 6 bases, leaving 14 bases between the germline ends. Germline loops: CDR1 WSHSY, CDR2 SAAADI. The CDR3, as DNA: TGCGCCAGCAGTGAGGACACAGATCATAGTAATTCACCCCTCCACTTT. Protein sequence: CASSEDTDHSNSPLHF.

The chain links TRBV2 to TRBJ1-1; the D gene is possibly TRBD1 (5 bases). The CDR3 totals 16 residues. Germline assignment: CDR1 SNHLY and CDR2 FYNNEI. V dropped 4 bases and J dropped 2 bases, with 17 bases sitting between them. The CDR3 is CASSVTAPISNTEAFF. The CDR3 DNA follows: TGTGCCAGCAGTGTGACAGCCCCGATATCCAACACTGAAGCTTTCTTT.

This chain connects TRBV6-5 to TRBJ1-6; no firm D call. The CDR3 runs to 14 residues. The V gene lost 1 base and the J gene lost 4 bases, with 5 bases spanning the gap. Per germline, CDR1 MNHEY and CDR2 SVGAGI. For the CDR3, the DNA is TGTGCCAGCAGTTACTACCAGTATAATTCACCCCTCCACTTT. Encoded protein: CASSYYQYNSPLHF.

The J gene is TRBJ1-1, the V gene TRBV19, with 11 bases aligning to TRBD1. There are 17 residues in the CDR3. Germline CDR1 LNHDA, CDR2 SQIVND (reference sequence). Trimming took 3 bases from V and 0 from J; bases not matched to a gene: 6. CDR3 sequence: CASSMTGTGGLNTEAFF. In DNA, the CDR3 is TGTGCCAGTAGTATGACCGGGACAGGGGGGCTGAACACTGAAGCTTTCTTT.

The chain combines TRBV28 with TRBJ1-2; maybe TRBD1 (6 bases). V was shortened by 5 bases and J by 4 bases, with 20 bases between the two germline ends. In germline, CDR1 is MDHEN, CDR2 SYDVKM. This CDR3 contains 16 residues. The CDR3 loop reads CASSPLIQGVGYGYTF. The CDR3 coding sequence is TGTGCCAGCAGTCCGCTTATACAGGGAGTAGGCTATGGCTACACCTTC.

This rearrangement joins TRBV7-9 to TRBJ2-3; perhaps TRBD2 as D (6 bases). CDR3 size: 13 residues. Germline values: CDR1 SEHNR, CDR2 FQNEAQ (reference sequence). The V gene lost 11 bases and the J gene lost 3 bases, with 15 bases spanning the gap. CDR3 sequence reads: CAGLQGLTDTQYF. In nucleotides, the CDR3 is TGTGCCGGACTCCAGGGACTTACAGATACGCAGTATTTT.

The chain uses TRBV10-3 and TRBJ2-3, with D tentatively TRBD2 (7 bases). Germline V gives CDR1 ENHRY, CDR2 SYGVKD. The CDR3 sequence is 18 residues long. Between the trimmed V and J ends, which lost 0 bases and 2 bases, there was a span of 18 bases. The CDR3 nucleotides are TGTGCCATCAGTGAGTCCGCGCGTGCGGGGGCGTACACAGATACGCAGTATTTT. Residues: CAISESARAGAYTDTQYF.

The V call is TRBV5-6, the J call TRBJ2-5, with 14 nucleotides matching TRBD2. This CDR3 has 18 amino acids. From germline, CDR1 is SGHDT and CDR2 YYEEEE. Unmatched junction bases numbered 5, after V lost 0 bases and J lost 1 base. DNA for the CDR3: TGTGCCAGCAGCTTGGCCTACGGGACTAGCGGGGGCCAAGAGACCCAGTACTTC. This codes for CASSLAYGTSGGQETQYF.

V usage is TRBV4-1 and J usage is TRBJ1-4; D possibly corresponds to TRBD1 (5 bases). The CDR3 totals 16 residues. V was cut by 0 bases and J by 10 bases, with 18 bases left in between. Germline CDR1 reads MGHRA; CDR2 reads YSYEKL. The CDR3 nucleotides are TGCGCCAGCAGCCAAGACCACGGGGGGACGGGTGTAAAACTGTTTTTT. This gives the protein CASSQDHGGTGVKLFF.